The rows below give T cell receptor beta chains drawn from one sample of a study of Ad26.COV2.S vaccination and SARS-CoV-2 variants. Clones were read by immunoSEQ multiplex PCR, and TCRdb kept only the in-frame ones, dropping some. The repertoire holds 350,000 to 450,000 clones, with just over 90% as singletons. Sequenced here: peripheral blood, sampled after recovery from COVID-19. These receptors all come from a human donor who had recovered from COVID-19. CDR3s include the opening cysteine and the closing phenylalanine or tryptophan. A D gene is named only where the DNA matches it firmly. Not all rows give a size; the values are once, few, many and, for expanded clones, a class.

TGTGCCAGCAGCTCCGGGACAGGGAGGAACGAGCAGTACTTC CASSSGTGRNEQYF TRBJ2-7 TRBD1 TRBV7-9 -
TGTGCCAGTAGTTTCGGGGCAGTCGGGGAGCCCCAGCATTTT CASSFGAVGEPQHF TRBJ1-5 - TRBV19 -
TGCAGCGTTGTTGGGCGGGAGGGACAGTCATACAATGAGCAGTTCTTC CSVVGREGQSYNEQFF TRBJ2-1 TRBD2 TRBV29-1 -
TGTGCCAGCAGCCCCACGGTAGCCCTAGCGGATAGCACAGATACGCAGTATTTT CASSPTVALADSTDTQYF TRBJ2-3 - TRBV21-1 -
TGTGCCAGCAGCCACAGGGAGGCGGGTAGAGGCTACACCTTC CASSHREAGRGYTF TRBJ1-2 - TRBV9 once
TGTGCCAGCAGCCCCCAGACAGGTTCTCGCTATGGCTACACCTTC CASSPQTGSRYGYTF TRBJ1-2 - TRBV7-3 few
TGTGCCAGCAGCCCCCCCGGGGGGCCATCATTAACTGAAGCTTTCTTT CASSPPGGPSLTEAFF TRBJ1-1 - TRBV7-9 -
TGTGCCAGCAGCGCAAATACGGGCCTCTCCTACGAGCAGTACTTC CASSANTGLSYEQYF TRBJ2-7 - TRBV9 -
TGCAGCGTTGAAGGGGGACAGGGCACAGATACGCAGTATTTT CSVEGGQGTDTQYF TRBJ2-3 TRBD1 TRBV29-1 -
TGTGCCAGCAGTACTTATGGCGGGACAGGGAGGACACCCCTCCACTTT CASSTYGGTGRTPLHF TRBJ1-6 TRBD1 TRBV27 -
TGCGCCAGCAGCTTCGAGGGGAGAGGTGACACTGAAGCTTTCTTT CASSFEGRGDTEAFF TRBJ1-1 - TRBV5-1 -
TGTGCCAGCAGTCCAGGCGGGACTGCTGCCTACGAGCAGTACTTC CASSPGGTAAYEQYF TRBJ2-7 - TRBV7-2 once
TGTGCCAGCAGCGTAGGAGGCAGGGGACGTTCACTTGGCGGCTACACCTTC CASSVGGRGRSLGGYTF TRBJ1-2 - TRBV9 -
TGTGCCAGCAGTTACTTCGCGGGGGTGGGCGAGCAGTACTTC CASSYFAGVGEQYF TRBJ2-7 TRBD2 TRBV6-5 -
TGTGCCAGCAGCTCCGATTACTCTGAGCAGTTCTTC CASSSDYSEQFF TRBJ2-1 - TRBV7-3 -
TGTGCCAGCAAGCCTACAGGGAACTCCTACGAGCAGTACTTC CASKPTGNSYEQYF TRBJ2-7 - TRBV6-5 -
TGCGCCAGCAGCCCGGGACAGGGGAACGGCCAGCCCCAGCATTTT CASSPGQGNGQPQHF TRBJ1-5 TRBD1 TRBV5-1 -
TGTGCCAGCAGTGAGGAACAAACCTCTGGAAACACCATATATTTT CASSEEQTSGNTIYF TRBJ1-3 - TRBV6-4 once
TGTGCCAGCAGCCTTTCTTCCGGGGGCAATGAGCAGTTCTTC CASSLSSGGNEQFF TRBJ2-1 - TRBV7-7 -
TGTGCCAGTAGTATAGAGGGCAGGTTTGGTCAGCCCCAGCATTTT CASSIEGRFGQPQHF TRBJ1-5 - TRBV19 -
TGCGCCAGCAGCCCCCTAATCAGGGAGACCCAGTACTTC CASSPLIRETQYF TRBJ2-5 - TRBV4-1 -
TGTGCCAGCAGCTTGCCCCCTCGTAATGAGCAGTTCTTC CASSLPPRNEQFF TRBJ2-1 - TRBV13 once
TGCGCCAGCAGCTTGGATCAGGTGAGAAGAGCTTTCTTT CASSLDQVRRAFF TRBJ1-1 - TRBV5-1 few
TGTGCCAGCAGTGAAAGTGGCGGGACAGGGGTCTACGAGCAGTACTTC CASSESGGTGVYEQYF TRBJ2-7 TRBD1 TRBV25-1 -
TGTGCCATCAACCCGGGACCTACACATCCAGATACGCAGTATTTT CAINPGPTHPDTQYF TRBJ2-3 - TRBV10-3 -
TGTGCCAGCAGCCGGGGGGGACTAGCAGACAATGAGCAGTTCTTC CASSRGGLADNEQFF TRBJ2-1 TRBD2 TRBV14 -
TGCGCCAGCAGCGTGGGGACAGGCGGGTGGGTAGGAGATACGCAGTATTTT CASSVGTGGWVGDTQYF TRBJ2-3 TRBD1 TRBV5-1 -
TGTGCCAGCAATACCCTGGGGACAGGGAACACTGAAGCTTTCTTT CASNTLGTGNTEAFF TRBJ1-1 TRBD1 TRBV6-5 -
TGTGCCAGTAGGAGAGACCGCCGCTCTGGAAACACCATATATTTT CASRRDRRSGNTIYF TRBJ1-3 - TRBV19 -